This TCR beta chain was recorded in a study of metastatic and nonmetastatic thyroid tumors (TCRdb year 2020). Turning to the overall study: The researchers compared repertoires between peripheral blood samples and tumor or nodule tissue samples from patients with malignant or benign thyroid disease. Here is what the overall study found, with its caveats: In both blood and tumor samples, malignant tumors were reported to have significantly higher TCR beta diversity than benign nodules.

This clone was counted many times. Its antigen remains undetermined. Within one base of it there is no much larger clone, and no base qualities were kept. CDR1 and CDR2, looked up from the germline V gene, are MDHEN and SYDVKM. The cysteine opens and the phenylalanine closes a CDR3 of 16 amino acids. The DNA shown is the 48-base CDR3, in frame from base 1. The germline ends are 19 bases apart after V is trimmed by 5 bases and J by 4 bases. None of the patients had been given any treatment before thyroid surgery. Patient clinical samples collected from about 2011 to 2018 were retrospectively analysed using T-cell receptor beta sequencing. The library was made by PCR. The sequencer was an Illumina HiSeq 4000. High-throughput sequencing was used to profile the TCR beta-chain CDR3 region of every patient. The paper's processing steps were these. The researchers built a classifier to tell apart papillary thyroid cancer patients with distant metastasis, based on CDR3 differences among clinicopathological groups. Repertoire diversity was assessed with the Shannon index, and tumor-blood repertoire similarity with the Morisita-Horn index. TCRdb trimmed the raw reads at Q25, called clones with MiXCR and kept productive beta chains. These V and J calls derive from TCRdb rather than the authors' analysis. This sample gives roughly 75,000 clones in total; around 13% of them show up just once. Of the sample, over 7% is held by the ten largest clones.

The rearrangement combines TRBV28 with TRBJ2-3, and possibly TRBD2, on 6 matching bases. The sample comprised tumor tissue. This clonotype was obtained from a female donor with papillary thyroid cancer or a benign thyroid nodule (not recorded which). Some clones in this sample may be carry-over from other donors' samples. The nucleotide sequence reads TGTGCCAGCAGTCGGCCCACTAGGAGGGACGCAGATACGCAGTATTTT. It encodes CASSRPTRRDADTQYF.